These 19 T cell receptor beta chains came from one sample sequenced in a study of cytomegalovirus exposure and HLA in healthy donors. With 60 Vbeta and 13 Jbeta primers, the PCR was carried out. The repertoire was sequenced with immunoSEQ multiplex PCR; TCRdb's copy has only in-frame clones and lacks some. Among around 150,000 clones listed, 60% to 80% were seen once. Sequenced material: PBMCs. The receptors derive from a woman younger than 45 in good health and CMV-seronegative.

The rearrangement uses TRBV6-1 and TRBJ2-7; TRBD1 aligns across 7 bases. J lost 2 bases, V lost 2 bases, and 6 bases had no gene match. Germline V gene lookup returns CDR1 MNHNS and CDR2 SASEGT. CDR3 size: 15 residues. CDR3 nucleotide sequence: TGTGCCAGCAGTGAATACTCCGACAGGGCCTACGAGCAGTACTTC. Its translation: CASSEYSDRAYEQYF.

The CDR3 spells CASSLEIARDEQYF. CDR3 DNA: TGTGCCAGCAGCCTAGAAATAGCGCGGGACGAGCAGTACTTC. The V gene is TRBV9, the J gene TRBJ2-7; a possible D gene is TRBD2 (5 bases). This CDR3 contains 14 residues. V lost 4 bases and J 5 bases, leaving 16 bases between the germline ends. Germline V gene sequence: CDR1 SGDLS, CDR2 YYNGEE. The variable domain in full, with the rest retrieved from reference TRBV9 and TRBJ2-7, is DSGVTQTPKHLITATGQRVTLRCSPRSGDLSVYWYQQSLDQGLQFLIQYYNGEERAKGNILERFSAQQFPDLHSELNLSSLELGDSALYFCASSLEIARDEQYFGPGTRLTVT.

V usage is TRBV10-2 and J usage is TRBJ1-2, with D uncertain. V shed 3 bases and J shed 2 bases, with 13 bases lying between them. The CDR3 spans 15 residues. From germline, CDR1 is WSHSY and CDR2 SAAADI. For the CDR3, the DNA is TGCGCCAGCAGTGATGGAACAGCAGCAAACTATGGCTACACCTTC. This codes for CASSDGTAANYGYTF.

This clone was picked up a small number of times. This chain connects TRBV28 to TRBJ2-2; 8 nucleotides line up with TRBD1. There are 15 residues in the CDR3. Unmatched junction bases numbered 11, after V lost 7 bases and J lost 7 bases. Looked up from germline, CDR1 is MDHEN and CDR2 is SYDVKM. CDR3 residues: CASTPPRGLGGELFF. The DNA for the CDR3 is TGTGCCAGCACACCCCCCAGGGGGCTCGGCGGGGAGCTGTTTTTT.

V gene TRBV25-1 combines with J gene TRBJ1-1; D is possibly TRBD1 (5 bases). Trimming left V 3 bases short and J 5 bases short, with 7 bases between. Germline CDR1 is MGHDK and CDR2 is SYGVNS. The CDR3 covers 12 residues. In DNA, the CDR3 is TGTGCCAGCAGTGAGGGGCGGACTGAAGCTTTCTTT. Protein product: CASSEGRTEAFF.

The J gene is TRBJ1-5, the V gene TRBV6-1; 7 positions agree with TRBD1. There are 14 residues in the CDR3. J lost 3 bases, V lost 9 bases, and 8 bases had no gene match. From germline, CDR1 is MNHNS and CDR2 SASEGT. The CDR3 spells CASRTGAFNQPQHF. CDR3 DNA sequence: TGTGCCAGTAGAACAGGGGCCTTCAATCAGCCCCAGCATTTT.

V usage is TRBV4-3 and J usage is TRBJ2-3, with unresolved D. Germline lookup yields CDR1 LGHNA and CDR2 YSLEER. This CDR3 is 16 amino acids long. Trimming took off 2 bases at V and 2 bases at J, with 14 bases between the two ends. The CDR3 DNA reads as TGCGCCAGCAGCCAAAACCTTGGCTTTCCCACAGATACGCAGTATTTT. It yields the protein CASSQNLGFPTDTQYF.

This clone appeared a few times. This chain connects TRBV7-2 to TRBJ1-6; 8 bases align to TRBD1. Germline V gene lookup returns CDR1 SGHTA and CDR2 FQGNSA. The CDR3 is 15 residues long. The J segment lost 4 bases and the V segment lost 3 bases, leaving 2 bases of the junction unmatched. The CDR3 coding sequence is TGTGCCAGCAGCTTGGGGACAGGTTATAATTCACCCCTCCACTTT. Its translation is CASSLGTGYNSPLHF.

V usage is TRBV4-1 and J usage is TRBJ2-3; D is ambiguous. This CDR3 contains 15 residues. Trimming removed 1 base at V and 6 bases at J, with 14 bases between. Germline V CDR1 and CDR2: MGHRA, YSYEKL. This CDR3 reads CASSQVARSADTQYF. The CDR3 DNA reads as TGCGCCAGCAGCCAAGTAGCTAGATCCGCGGATACGCAGTATTTT.

The genes are TRBV6-1 and TRBJ1-6; 9 nucleotides align to TRBD1. V trimming: 4 bases; J trimming: 0 bases; junction bases outside the gene matches: 13. The CDR3 contains 20 residues. The germline gives CDR1 MNHNS, CDR2 SASEGT. DNA of the CDR3: TGTGCCAGCAGTGCGGACAGGGGAACGGGCTGGGGCTCCTATAATTCACCCCTCCACTTT. Translating it yields CASSADRGTGWGSYNSPLHF.

The chain employs TRBV4-1 and TRBJ2-3, with a weak D call TRBD1 (5 bases). The CDR3 is 15 residues long. V lost 6 bases and J lost 4, with 17 bases in between. Germline CDR1 is MGHRA and CDR2 is YSYEKL. The CDR3 spells CASRITGLGADTQYF. DNA for the CDR3: TGCGCCAGCAGAATCACAGGCCTAGGAGCAGATACGCAGTATTTT.

This rearrangement joins TRBV11-2 to TRBJ2-7, with a possible D match to TRBD1 (6 bases). The CDR3 contains 16 residues. Trimming pared 5 bases from V and 3 bases from J, leaving 20 bases between. Looked up from germline, CDR1 is SGHAT and CDR2 is FQNNGV. The CDR3 here is CASSRITGTTGYEQYF. CDR3 coding DNA: TGTGCCAGCAGCCGTATTACCGGGACAACTGGCTACGAGCAGTACTTC. Using reference TRBV11-2 and TRBJ2-7 for the parts outside the CDR3, the full variable domain is EAGVAQSPRYKIIEKRQSVAFWCNPISGHATLYWYQQILGQGPKLLIQFQNNGVVDDSQLPKDRFSAERLKGVDSTLKIQPAKLEDSAVYLCASSRITGTTGYEQYFGPGTRLTVT.

The chain has TRBV7-3 and TRBJ2-3; 8 bases are a match to TRBD1. CDR1 and CDR2 (germline): SGHTA, FQGTGA. The ends lost 5 bases at V and 2 bases at J; junction bases unmatched: 9. The CDR3 extends over 16 amino acids. The CDR3 loop reads CASSEIPGQATDTQYF. In nucleotides, the CDR3 is TGTGCCAGCAGCGAAATCCCGGGACAGGCCACAGATACGCAGTATTTT.

This chain connects TRBV30 to TRBJ2-1; possibly TRBD2 for D (5 bases). This CDR3 has 12 residues. Trimming took 7 bases from V and 6 from J, leaving 13 bases between them. Germline CDR1 and CDR2: GTSNPN and SVGIG (reference sequence). CDR3 DNA sequence: TGTGCCTCCTTTAGAGGGTTCAATGAGCAGTTCTTC. Its protein product is CASFRGFNEQFF.

This clone occurred once. The rearrangement joins TRBV19 to TRBJ2-7, with 9 bases lining up with TRBD1. The V gene's germline CDR1 is LNHDA and CDR2 SQIVND (reference sequence). V was clipped by 6 bases and J by 6 bases; unmatched bases: 9. This CDR3 region has 14 residues. CDR3 sequence: CASSPITGGGEQYF. CDR3 DNA sequence: TGTGCCAGTAGCCCAATCACAGGGGGCGGCGAGCAGTACTTC.

The V call is TRBV25-1, the J call TRBJ1-1; 9 nucleotides line up with TRBD1. The CDR3 is 13 residues long. In germline, CDR1 is MGHDK, CDR2 SYGVNS. V dropped 8 bases and J dropped 4; count of bases not matched to a gene: 5. CDR3 nucleotide sequence: TGTGCCAGCCGGGGACAGGGATTCACTGAAGCTTTCTTT. It is translated as CASRGQGFTEAFF.

This chain connects TRBV5-1 to TRBJ2-7; perhaps TRBD2 as D (5 bases). In germline, CDR1 is SGHRS, CDR2 YFSETQ. The V gene lost 0 bases and the J gene lost 7 bases, with 11 bases spanning the gap. This CDR3 is built from 13 residues. The CDR3 bases are TGCGCCAGCAGCTTGGTTTTCCCGGGGGAGCAGTACTTC. It is translated as CASSLVFPGEQYF.

The DNA for the CDR3 is TGTGCCAGCAGTTTAGGTTGGAGAACTGAAGCTTTCTTT. Amino acid sequence: CASSLGWRTEAFF. The V and J genes are TRBV14 and TRBJ1-1; D is unresolved. Germline V gene data show CDR1 as SGHDN and CDR2 as FVKESK. CDR3 length: 13 residues. V lost 6 bases, J lost 5 bases, and 13 bases lay in between.

The chain carries TRBV28 and TRBJ1-2, with D unclear. Germline loops: CDR1 MDHEN, CDR2 SYDVKM. The CDR3 spans 12 residues. Trimming shortened V by 1 base and J by 8 bases, and 8 bases separated the two germline ends. In DNA form, the CDR3 reads TGTGCCAGCAGTTTATCACAACGCGGCTACACCTTC. Protein: CASSLSQRGYTF.